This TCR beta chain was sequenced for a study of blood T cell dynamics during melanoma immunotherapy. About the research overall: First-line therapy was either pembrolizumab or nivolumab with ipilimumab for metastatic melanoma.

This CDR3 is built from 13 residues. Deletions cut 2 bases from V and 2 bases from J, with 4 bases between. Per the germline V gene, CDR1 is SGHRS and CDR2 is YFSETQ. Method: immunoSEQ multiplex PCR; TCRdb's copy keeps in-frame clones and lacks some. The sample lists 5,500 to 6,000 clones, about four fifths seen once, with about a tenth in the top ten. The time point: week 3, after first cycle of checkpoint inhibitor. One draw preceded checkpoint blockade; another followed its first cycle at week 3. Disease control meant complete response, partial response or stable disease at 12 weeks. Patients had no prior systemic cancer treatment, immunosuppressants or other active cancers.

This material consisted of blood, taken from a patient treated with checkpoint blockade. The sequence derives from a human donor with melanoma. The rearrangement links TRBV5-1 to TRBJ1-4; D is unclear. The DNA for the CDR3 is TGCGCCAGCAGCTTACCGACTAATGAAAAACTGTTTTTT. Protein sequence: CASSLPTNEKLFF. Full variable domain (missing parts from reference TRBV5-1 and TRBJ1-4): KAGVTQTPRYLIKTRGQQVTLSCSPISGHRSVSWYQQTPGQGLQFLFEYFSETQRNKGNFPGRFSGRQFSNSRSEMNVSTLELGDSALYLCASSLPTNEKLFFGSGTQLSVL.